A selection of T cell receptor beta chains follows, all from one sample in a study of T cells in Graves' hyperthyroidism and ophthalmopathy. TCRdb called the multiplex PCR reads again in MiXCR, with one record for every CDR3 protein. Of around 600,000 distinct CDR3 sequences listed, around a sixth are singletons. Source material: blood. These receptors were obtained from a woman aged 25 to 39 with Graves' hyperthyroidism. The CDR3 runs from the conserved cysteine through the conserved F or W. The D gene is left open where the match is weak. Rows may omit the clone size; those that give it use once, few, many or a size class.

d_call	v_call	clone_size	j_call	cdr3_nt	cdr3_aa
TRBD1	TRBV28	-	TRBJ2-1	TGTGCCAGCAGTTTTAGGACAGGGGGCTCAAGCAATGAGCAGTTCTTC	CASSFRTGGSSNEQFF
TRBD1	TRBV12-3/TRBV12-4	many	TRBJ1-5	TGTGCCAGCAGTTTAGCGGGACAGGGAGGTCAGCCCCAGCATTTT	CASSLAGQGGQPQHF
-	TRBV29-1	many	TRBJ2-3	TGCAGCGTAGGGATGCAACAAGTAACCCAGGATACGCAGTATTTT	CSVGMQQVTQDTQYF
TRBD2	TRBV7-8	many	TRBJ2-1	TGTGCCAGCACAGGGACTAGCGGGAATGAGCAGTTCTTC	CASTGTSGNEQFF
TRBD2	TRBV7-2	-	TRBJ2-3	TGTGCCAGCAGCTTAGGTCTAGCGGGAGGGAACACAGATACGCAGTATTTT	CASSLGLAGGNTDTQYF
-	TRBV27	-	TRBJ2-7	TGTGCCGGCAGATCCGGACAAGCCCTCCACGAGCAGTACTTC	CAGRSGQALHEQYF
-	TRBV9	-	TRBJ1-1	TGTGCCAGCAGCAAGGACGGTGCCACTGAAGCTTTCTTT	CASSKDGATEAFF
TRBD2	TRBV5-4	-	TRBJ2-7	TGTGCCAGCAGCACTGGGACTAGCGGGGACATACCGAGACTATACGAGCAGTACTTC	CASSTGTSGDIPRLYEQYF
-	TRBV5-1	-	TRBJ2-3	TGCGCCAGCAGCTTGTCGGAGTCGGATACGCAGTATTTT	CASSLSESDTQYF
TRBD1	TRBV20-1	-	TRBJ1-6	TGCAGTGCTACCAACAGGGGCCCCGATTCACCCCTCCACTTT	CSATNRGPDSPLHF
TRBD1	TRBV6-6	many	TRBJ2-7	TGTGCCAGCAGTTACTTAAGGGACAGGGGGATAAAGGGGGGGTGGTACGAGCAGTACTTC	CASSYLRDRGIKGGWYEQYF
-	TRBV25-1	-	TRBJ1-2	TGTGCCAGCAGCCAAAGCCGTAGGTCTGGGGGCTACACCTTC	CASSQSRRSGGYTF
TRBD1	TRBV20-1	many	TRBJ1-2	TGCAGTGCTAGAGTATTAGGGGGCTCTGGCTACACCTTC	CSARVLGGSGYTF
-	TRBV2	many	TRBJ1-6	TGTGCCAGCAGTGTGGGGAATTCACCCCTCCACTTT	CASSVGNSPLHF
TRBD1	TRBV19	-	TRBJ2-6	TGTGCCAGTAGAGGACAGGGGGCGCCTGGGGCCAACGTCCTGACTTTC	CASRGQGAPGANVLTF